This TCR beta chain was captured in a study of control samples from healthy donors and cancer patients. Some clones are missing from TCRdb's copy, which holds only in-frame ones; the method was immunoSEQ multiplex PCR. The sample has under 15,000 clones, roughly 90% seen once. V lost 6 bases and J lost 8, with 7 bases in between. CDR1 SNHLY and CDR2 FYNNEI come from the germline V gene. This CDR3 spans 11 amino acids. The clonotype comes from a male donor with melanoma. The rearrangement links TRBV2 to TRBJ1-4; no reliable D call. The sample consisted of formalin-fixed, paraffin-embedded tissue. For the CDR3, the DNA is TGTGCCAGCAGGGGATGGGAAAAACTGTTTTTT. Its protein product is CASRGWEKLFF.